The 4 T cell receptor beta chains in this list originate from one sample, sequenced in a study of cytomegalovirus exposure and HLA in healthy donors. The PCR had 60 Vbeta and 13 Jbeta primers. TCRdb's copy holds only in-frame clones and misses some; the assay was immunoSEQ multiplex PCR. The data contain 85,000 to 130,000 clones, about three quarters of them singletons. The sequencing input was PBMCs. These receptors all stem from a man between 60 and 75 years old in good health and CMV-seropositive.

This clone was seen a handful of times. Distinct nucleotide sequences in the sample also encode this CDR3. The chain employs TRBV29-1 and TRBJ1-2, with TRBD1 matching 10 bases. V was clipped by 4 bases and J by 2 bases; unmatched bases: 1. Germline loops: CDR1 SQVTM, CDR2 ANQGSEA. This CDR3 is 13 amino acids long. CDR3 in amino acids: CSVGTGGNYGYTF. The CDR3, as DNA: TGCAGCGTTGGGACAGGGGGGAACTATGGCTACACCTTC. Filled out from reference TRBV29-1 and TRBJ1-2, the complete variable domain reads SAVISQKPSRDICQRGTSLTIQCQVDSQVTMMFWYRQQPGQSLTLIATANQGSEATYESGFVIDKFPISRPNLTFSTLTVSNMSPEDSSIYLCSVGTGGNYGYTFGSGTRLTVV.

This clone was counted a single time. The gene calls are TRBV19 and TRBJ2-4, with 10 positions matching TRBD1. This CDR3 comprises 15 residues. Germline lookup yields CDR1 LNHDA and CDR2 SQIVND (reference sequence). After removal of 8 bases from V and 0 bases from J, the junction contained 4 bases not matched to a gene. The CDR3 spells CASETGGVAKNIQYF. CDR3 DNA: TGTGCCAGTGAGACAGGGGGCGTAGCCAAAAACATTCAGTACTTC.

This clone appeared a few times. CDR3 sequence (DNA): TGCGCCAGCGCTGCTAGTACAGGGTCGTTATACGAGCAGTACTTC. Protein sequence: CASAASTGSLYEQYF. This rearrangement joins TRBV4-3 to TRBJ2-7, with D possibly being TRBD1 (6 bases). Germline CDR1 is LGHNA and CDR2 is YSLEER. Trimming shortened V by 8 bases and J by 4 bases, and 21 bases separated the two germline ends. The CDR3 consists of 15 residues.

The gene calls are TRBV19 and TRBJ1-1, with 9 bases that match TRBD1. This CDR3 is built from 14 residues. After removal of 4 bases from V and 3 bases from J, the junction contained 3 bases not matched to a gene. Germline CDR1 LNHDA, CDR2 SQIVND (reference sequence). In nucleotides, the CDR3 is TGTGCCAGTAGTACCGGGACAGGGTACACTGAAGCTTTCTTT. It is translated as CASSTGTGYTEAFF.